Below, 6 T cell receptor beta chains from the same sample are listed, as sequenced in a study of blood T cell repertoires in COVID-19 (dated by TCRdb to the early 2020s). Libraries were prepared through the immunoSEQ multiplex PCR assay. The table was pulled from immuneACCESS by TCRdb, which kept in-frame rearrangements only. Such tables lose some clones; where checked, under half of the loss comes from unresolved V genes, and the rest has no known cause. This sample is represented by 120,000 or so clones; more than 70% of them were singletons. The ten biggest clones cover 6.5% to 9% of the sample. The sample consisted of peripheral blood. The receptors shown here come from a human donor in a cohort sampled during active COVID-19.

This clone was counted only a few times. This chain connects TRBV30 to TRBJ2-7; unclear D gene. CDR1 and CDR2 from the germline V gene are GTSNPN and SVGIG (reference sequence). The CDR3 is 10 amino acids. Trimming took off 5 bases at V and 7 bases at J, with 9 bases between the two ends. DNA of the CDR3: TGTGCCTGGGGCCATTTGGAGCAGTACTTC. This gives the protein CAWGHLEQYF.

CDR3 sequence: CASKSSREGYEQYF. The CDR3 DNA reads as TGTGCCAGCAAAAGTTCGCGGGAGGGTTACGAGCAGTACTTC. The rearrangement uses TRBV2 and TRBJ2-7, with 9 positions matching TRBD2. Germline V gives CDR1 SNHLY, CDR2 FYNNEI. This CDR3 region has 14 residues. With V trimmed by 7 bases and J by 4 bases, 8 bases remained unmatched.

The gene calls are TRBV6-5 and TRBJ2-7, with 7 bases that match TRBD2. Germline V gene sequence: CDR1 MNHEY, CDR2 SVGAGI. Germline trimming cut 6 bases from V and 3 bases from J; bases unmatched to any gene: 8. The CDR3 length is 14 residues. CDR3 nucleotides: TGTGCCAGCAGACCCCGGGAGGACAACTACGAGCAGTACTTC. Translating gives CASRPREDNYEQYF.

This chain joins TRBV28 and TRBJ2-3, with 10 positions matching TRBD2. The CDR3 extends over 16 amino acids. The junction had 19 bases not matched to a gene; V was cut back by 6 bases and J by 13 bases. Germline CDR1 and CDR2: MDHEN and SYDVKM. CDR3 DNA: TGTGCCAGCAGCGCGGGCGGGGCCAGCGGGAGGGCGAAGGAGTATTTT. This sequence encodes CASSAGGASGRAKEYF. The variable domain in full, completed from reference TRBV28 and TRBJ2-3, reads DVKVTQSSRYLVKRTGEKVFLECVQDMDHENMFWYRQDPGLGLRLIYFSYDVKMKEKGDIPEGYSVSREKKERFSLILESASTNQTSMYLCASSAGGASGRAKEYFGPGTRLTVL.

The V and J genes are TRBV13 and TRBJ2-7; D perhaps matches TRBD1 (6 bases). The length of the CDR3 is 14 residues. The germline V gene encodes CDR1 PRHDT and CDR2 FYEKMQ (reference sequence). Trimming stripped 5 bases from V and 0 bases from J, with 11 bases between. CDR3 region: CASSLQGRSYEQYF. CDR3 DNA sequence: TGTGCCAGCAGCCTACAGGGACGCTCCTACGAGCAGTACTTC.

The chain is built from TRBV5-6 and TRBJ2-1; a weak D match, TRBD2 (7 bases). CDR1 is SGHDT and CDR2 is YYEEEE in the germline V gene. Trimming stripped 4 bases from V and 5 bases from J, with 19 bases between. This CDR3 contains 16 residues. In DNA form, the CDR3 reads TGTGCCAGCAGCCCTATAGGGGGGGGGCCGAACAATGAGCAGTTCTTC. Protein product: CASSPIGGGPNNEQFF.